This TCR beta chain came from a study of regulatory T cells in long-lasting Graves disease. This sample's time point: persistent/refractory GD, antithyroid drugs over 5 years with positive TRAb. The authors made the TCR library using RNA they extracted from PBMCs. Arm-PCR of CDR3 regions and iRepertoire HTBI primers were the basis on which TCR beta libraries were built. TCRdb ran MiXCR on the multiplex PCR reads and lists one entry per CDR3 protein. Of around 300,000 distinct CDR3 sequences in the sample, roughly a fifth were seen once. Points from the study as a whole: Those with persistent disease had in common more public clonotypes (about 3,000) than new patients (approximately 890).

CDR1 is SGHTA, CDR2 FQGNSA, per germline. CDR3 length: 17 amino acids. The V end was cut by 5 bases, the J end by 0 bases, with 17 bases between. For this clonotype: The antigen is undetermined.

This TCR was recovered from a female donor with Graves disease. This material consisted of peripheral blood mononuclear cells (PBMCs), taken when the disease was refractory, from a patient treated with antithyroid drugs. The chain is built from TRBV7-2 and TRBJ2-4; tentatively, D is TRBD1 or TRBD2 (5 bases each). In DNA form, the CDR3 reads TGTGCCAGCAGCCCCCGTTGGTGGGGGTTAGCCAAAAACATTCAGTACTTC. Translated: CASSPRWWGLAKNIQYF.